This TCR beta chain comes out of a study of shared T cell receptors in the human thymus. CDR3 size: 18 residues. V gave up 3 bases and J gave up 6 bases; unmatched junction bases: 16. Germline V gives CDR1 MNHNS, CDR2 SASEGT. The table came from immunoSEQ multiplex PCR; TCRdb's copy has only in-frame clones and leaves some out. Of approximately 730,000 clones detected, over 75% appear once; the ten largest clones hold about 0.0098%. This sample also appeared in a second study, on human thymus T cells. That publication notes: Resections removed during corrective heart surgery provided the thymus tissue used. Thymic and blood repertoires appeared to display a bias in their usage of V and J genes. Related research found strongly overlapping thymic repertoires in unrelated individuals.

The genes are TRBV6-1 and TRBJ1-5; TRBD1 aligns across 8 bases. The sample consisted of thymocytes. The clonotype originates from a girl under three years old with a congenital heart defect. Here the CDR3 DNA reads TGTGCCAGCAGTGAGGGAGACAGGGGCGTTTTGTGGAGTCAGCCCCAGCATTTT. Translated, it gives CASSEGDRGVLWSQPQHF.